The next 13 T cell receptor beta chains were all read from a single sample in a study of blood T cell repertoires in COVID-19. The assay was immunoSEQ multiplex PCR, and TCRdb's table has in-frame clones only and misses some. Counted here are about 70,000 clones, approximately 86% occurring once; the ten biggest clones make up about an eighth. The sample was peripheral blood. The receptors originated from a woman between 55 and 75 years old with acute or convalescent COVID-19.

In this sample, this clone turned up once. The rearrangement joins TRBV5-6 to TRBJ2-7, with D possibly TRBD2 on 6 matching bases. The germline V and J ends were trimmed by 3 bases and 1 base, with 8 bases remaining between them. The CDR3 spans 13 residues. The germline V gene has CDR1 SGHDT and CDR2 YYEEEE. CDR3 in DNA: TGTGCCAGCAGCTGGAGGGGTTCCTACGAGCAGTACTTC. As protein: CASSWRGSYEQYF.

In its sample, this clone was seen once. The gene calls are TRBV7-9 and TRBJ2-5; TRBD1 is a possible D gene (5 bases). The CDR3 covers 14 residues. V was pared by 2 bases and J by 1 base, with 8 bases between. Germline V gene data show CDR1 as SEHNR and CDR2 as FQNEAQ (reference sequence). CDR3 bases: TGTGCCAGCAGCTTATTAGGGGCCCAAGAGACCCAGTACTTC. Residues: CASSLLGAQETQYF.

The V call is TRBV4-1, the J call TRBJ2-1; 12 bases are shared with TRBD2. The V segment lost 0 bases and the J segment 4 bases; nucleotides outside the gene matches: 1. In germline, CDR1 is MGHRA, CDR2 YSYEKL. The CDR3 consists of 16 residues. The chain's CDR3 is CASSQDTSGGYNEQFF. CDR3 DNA: TGCGCCAGCAGCCAAGACACTAGCGGGGGGTACAATGAGCAGTTCTTC.

This clone was counted only a few times. This chain uses TRBV2 with TRBJ2-7; TRBD1 agrees at 9 bases. Germline lookup yields CDR1 SNHLY and CDR2 FYNNEI. This CDR3 has 15 amino acids. After removal of 1 base from V and 6 bases from J, the junction contained 7 bases not matched to a gene. Here the CDR3 DNA reads TGTGCCAGCAGTGAAGGGGTACAGGGGGCTGGCGAGCAGTACTTC. Translating it yields CASSEGVQGAGEQYF.

The rearrangement joins TRBV27 to TRBJ2-5; 7 positions match TRBD2. CDR1 and CDR2 (germline): MNHEY, SMNVEV (reference sequence). V lost 2 bases to trimming and J lost 3 bases; unmatched junction nucleotides: 6. This CDR3 has 15 amino acids. CDR3 DNA: TGTGCCAGCAGTTTAAGTTGGACTAGGGAAGAGACCCAGTACTTC. Translated: CASSLSWTREETQYF.

The chain uses TRBV4-1 and TRBJ1-2, with unresolved D. The CDR3 runs 15 residues. Trimming pared 1 base from V and 2 bases from J, leaving 11 bases between. Germline-derived CDR1 and CDR2 are MGHRA and YSYEKL. The CDR3 DNA sequence: TGCGCCAGCAGCCAAGTTCAGGCTTCCAACTATGGCTACACCTTC. It translates to CASSQVQASNYGYTF.

The rearrangement joins TRBV2 to TRBJ2-1, with TRBD1 matching 9 bases. The CDR3 is 15 amino acids. Germline values: CDR1 SNHLY, CDR2 FYNNEI. V shed 7 bases and J 6 bases; nucleotides not matched to a gene: 10. CDR3 in amino acids: CASTAGTGLINEQFF. In nucleotides, the CDR3 is TGTGCCAGCACAGCCGGGACAGGGTTGATCAATGAGCAGTTCTTC.

The chain is built from TRBV7-2 and TRBJ2-5; TRBD1 is a possible D gene (6 bases). Germline CDR1 and CDR2: SGHTA and FQGNSA. The CDR3 consists of 14 residues. Trimming shortened V by 3 bases and J by 0 bases, and 8 bases separated the two germline ends. The DNA for the CDR3 is TGTGCCAGCAGCTTTCAGGGGTACCAAGAGACCCAGTACTTC. It is translated as CASSFQGYQETQYF.

This clone was seen once. This chain uses TRBV6-2 or TRBV6-3 with TRBJ1-2; 8 bases map to TRBD1. Germline CDR1 and CDR2: MNHEY and SVGEGT. V trimming: 3 bases; J trimming: 8 bases; junction bases outside the gene matches: 8. This CDR3 region has 14 residues. CDR3 amino acids: CASSYRTGLSGYTF. The CDR3, as DNA: TGTGCCAGCAGTTATCGGACAGGGCTTTCCGGCTACACCTTC.

The chain links TRBV28 to TRBJ1-1; D may be TRBD1 (5 bases). Germline-derived CDR1 and CDR2 are MDHEN and SYDVKM. V was cut by 6 bases and J by 5 bases, with 10 bases left in between. This CDR3 comprises 12 residues. The CDR3 coding sequence is TGTGCCAGCAGACGTGGGGGGACTGAAGCTTTCTTT. Its translation is CASRRGGTEAFF.

This clone was detected only a few times. The rearrangement uses TRBV5-1 and TRBJ2-1; 7 bases map to TRBD2. The V segment lost 0 bases and the J segment 2 bases; nucleotides outside the gene matches: 2. The length of the CDR3 is 15 residues. Germline lookup yields CDR1 SGHRS and CDR2 YFSETQ. The CDR3 sequence: CASSLVRGTYNEQFF. CDR3 nucleotide sequence: TGCGCCAGCAGCTTGGTGCGGGGGACCTACAATGAGCAGTTCTTC. The full variable domain, its missing parts supplied by reference TRBV5-1 and TRBJ2-1, is KAGVTQTPRYLIKTRGQQVTLSCSPISGHRSVSWYQQTPGQGLQFLFEYFSETQRNKGNFPGRFSGRQFSNSRSEMNVSTLELGDSALYLCASSLVRGTYNEQFFGPGTRLTVL.

V and J are TRBV7-2 and TRBJ2-7, with D uncertain. CDR3 size: 13 residues. From germline, CDR1 is SGHTA and CDR2 FQGNSA. The ends were cut back, 0 bases at V and 5 bases at J, with 8 bases in the middle. The CDR3 is CASSLAEIHEQYF. For the CDR3, the DNA is TGTGCCAGCAGCTTAGCCGAGATCCACGAGCAGTACTTC. Using reference TRBV7-2 and TRBJ2-7 for the parts outside the CDR3, the full variable domain is GAGVSQSPSNKVTEKGKDVELRCDPISGHTALYWYRQSLGQGLEFLIYFQGNSAPDKSGLPSDRFSAERTGGSVSTLTIQRTQQEDSAVYLCASSLAEIHEQYFGPGTRLTVT.

The gene calls are TRBV18 and TRBJ2-5, with D perhaps TRBD1 (6 bases). The CDR3 runs 16 residues. Trimming took 0 bases from V and 2 from J, leaving 13 bases between them. CDR1 KGHSH and CDR2 LQKENI come from the germline V gene. The CDR3 sequence is CASSPPGRGTQETQYF. CDR3 in DNA: TGTGCCAGCTCACCACCGGGCAGGGGAACACAAGAGACCCAGTACTTC.